This TCR beta chain was captured by sequencing in a study of PD-1 blockade in classical Hodgkin lymphoma. The wider study: The nivolumab dose that patients received was 3 mg/kg, given intravenously every 2 weeks.

TCRdb's copy holds only in-frame clones and misses some; the assay was immunoSEQ multiplex PCR. The table records more than 20,000 clones, around 84% of them present only once. Study outcomes and limitations: For complete responders, baseline diversity was comparable to that of newly diagnosed patients. Patients starting nivolumab under 1 year after ASCT were excluded. Newly diagnosed patients had baseline TCR diversity that was reportedly lower than that of healthy donors.

As to time point: cycle 4 day 1 (C4D1), after around six weeks of nivolumab. All patients experienced relapse after autologous stem cell transplantation, and brentuximab vedotin exposure was variable. The CDR3 totals 14 residues. Trimming removed 10 bases from V and 1 base from J, with 16 bases in between. CDR1 and CDR2 (germline): MNHEY, SVGAGI. On this clone: Its target is not known. The conserved phenylalanine or tryptophan is not found at the CDR3 terminus, so this likely reflects a read error.

The chain joins TRBV6-5 to TRBJ1-1; possibly TRBD1 for D (5 bases). The sample consisted of peripheral blood mononuclear cells (PBMCs), taken before the fourth cycle of nivolumab. This receptor was taken from a human donor with classical Hodgkin lymphoma. The CDR3: CATIDLRGNTEAFS. The CDR3 bases are TGTGCCACCATTGACCTGAGGGGGAACACTGAAGCTTTCTCT.